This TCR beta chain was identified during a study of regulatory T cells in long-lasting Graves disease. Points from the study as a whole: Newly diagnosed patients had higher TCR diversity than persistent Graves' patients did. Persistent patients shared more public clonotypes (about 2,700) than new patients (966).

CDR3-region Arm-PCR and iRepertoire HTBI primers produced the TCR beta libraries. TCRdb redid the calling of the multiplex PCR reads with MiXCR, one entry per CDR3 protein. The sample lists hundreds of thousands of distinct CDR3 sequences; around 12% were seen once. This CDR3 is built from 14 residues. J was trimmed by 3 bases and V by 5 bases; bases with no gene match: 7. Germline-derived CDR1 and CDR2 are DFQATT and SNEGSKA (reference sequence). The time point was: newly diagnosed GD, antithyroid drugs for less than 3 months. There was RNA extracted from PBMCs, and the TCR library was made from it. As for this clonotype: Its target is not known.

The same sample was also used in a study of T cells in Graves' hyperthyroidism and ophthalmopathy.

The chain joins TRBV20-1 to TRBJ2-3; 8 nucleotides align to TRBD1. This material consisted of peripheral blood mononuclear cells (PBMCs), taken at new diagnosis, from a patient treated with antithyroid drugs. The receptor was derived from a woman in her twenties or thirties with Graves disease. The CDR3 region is CSAGTGYSTDTQYF. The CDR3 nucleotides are TGCAGTGCTGGGACAGGCTATAGTACAGATACGCAGTATTTT.